Each of the 15 T cell receptor beta chains below was sequenced from the same sample in a study of T cell repertoires in cytomegalovirus infection. The antigens for these receptors are not known. TCRdb processed the reads anew with MiXCR; each CDR3 protein has one entry. In the table there are 400,000 to 600,000 distinct CDR3 sequences, about two fifths of which are singletons. This sample comprised cultured PBMCs, obtained from culture after CMV antigen stimulation. Receptors originate from a human donor in good health (CMV status not recorded). Some clones in this sample may be carry-over from other donors' samples.

This clonotype was counted only a few times. V is TRBV11-2 and J is TRBJ1-6; D gene ambiguous. Per germline, CDR1 SGHAT and CDR2 FQNNGV. V lost 1 base and J 7 bases, leaving 5 bases between the germline ends. The length of the CDR3 is 13 residues. CDR3 sequence (DNA): TGTGCCAGCAGCTTAGTCCAAAATTCACCCCTCCACTTT. Translation gives CASSLVQNSPLHF.

As concerns this clonotype: The CDR3 does not close with the conserved phenylalanine or tryptophan, likely indicating a read error. The rearrangement uses TRBV4-1 and TRBJ2-1; D is uncertain. V lost 1 base, J lost 5 bases, and 9 bases lay in between. The germline CDR1 and CDR2 sequences are MGHRA and YSYEKL. There are 14 residues in the CDR3. CDR3 in amino acids: CASSQGTSDNEQFS. In DNA form, the CDR3 reads TGCGCCAGCAGCCAAGGGACCAGTGACAATGAGCAGTTCTCC.

There are many counts of this clonotype. V and J are TRBV7-2 and TRBJ2-5, with TRBD1 matching 7 bases. Losses at the gene ends were 5 bases for V and 5 bases for J; bases not matched to a gene: 8. This CDR3 contains 14 residues. Germline V lookup: CDR1 SGHTA, CDR2 FQGNSA. The CDR3 loop is CASSRKGGRETQYF. The CDR3 nucleotides read TGTGCCAGCAGCCGCAAAGGGGGCCGGGAGACCCAGTACTTC.

This rearrangement joins TRBV2 to TRBJ2-7; a possible D gene is TRBD1 (5 bases). Between the trimmed V and J ends, which lost 6 bases and 6 bases, there was a span of 12 bases. Germline V lookup: CDR1 SNHLY, CDR2 FYNNEI. The CDR3 totals 12 residues. CDR3 sequence reads: CASSDRQFEQYF. In DNA form, the CDR3 reads TGTGCCAGCAGCGACAGACAATTCGAGCAGTACTTC.

The chain combines TRBV30 with TRBJ2-1; 10 nucleotides line up with TRBD2. J was trimmed by 7 bases and V by 0 bases; bases with no gene match: 6. Germline CDR1 is GTSNPN and CDR2 is SVGIG (reference sequence). CDR3 length: 15 residues. The CDR3 region is CAWSVGLAGVNEQFF. In DNA, the CDR3 is TGTGCCTGGAGTGTAGGTCTAGCGGGAGTAAATGAGCAGTTCTTC.

This chain joins TRBV20-1 and TRBJ2-3, with TRBD1 matching over 11 bases. The length of the CDR3 is 14 residues. The germline CDR1 and CDR2 sequences are DFQATT and SNEGSKA (reference sequence). V trimming: 6 bases; J trimming: 3 bases; junction bases outside the gene matches: 5. As DNA, the CDR3 is TGCAGTGCGCGGGGACAGGGGGTAACAGATACGCAGTATTTT. Translated, it gives CSARGQGVTDTQYF.

The chain carries TRBV4-1 and TRBJ2-1; maybe TRBD2 (6 bases). CDR3 length: 16 residues. Between the trimmed V and J ends, which lost 4 bases and 0 bases, there was a span of 13 bases. Germline CDR1 MGHRA, CDR2 YSYEKL. Here the CDR3 reads CASSRGDSSSYNEQFF. CDR3 DNA sequence: TGCGCCAGCAGCCGAGGGGACTCAAGCTCCTACAATGAGCAGTTCTTC.

This clonotype was counted a few times. This rearrangement joins TRBV7-2 to TRBJ1-2; 10 bases are shared with TRBD1. The V gene end was trimmed by 5 bases and the J gene end by 4 bases; junction bases not matched to a gene: 7. CDR3 length: 15 amino acids. Germline CDR1 and CDR2: SGHTA and FQGNSA. CDR3 in amino acids: CASSLRDRGGYGYTF. CDR3 nucleotides: TGTGCCAGCAGCCTCCGGGACAGGGGTGGCTATGGCTACACCTTC. Looking up the rest from reference TRBV7-2 and TRBJ1-2 gives the full variable domain: GAGVSQSPSNKVTEKGKDVELRCDPISGHTALYWYRQSLGQGLEFLIYFQGNSAPDKSGLPSDRFSAERTGGSVSTLTIQRTQQEDSAVYLCASSLRDRGGYGYTFGSGTRLTVV.

This clonotype occurred many times. The rearrangement uses TRBV7-8 and TRBJ1-1, with 9 bases identical to TRBD1. The germline CDR1 and CDR2 sequences are SGHVS and FQNEAQ. With V trimmed by 1 base and J by 5 bases, 5 bases remained unmatched. The CDR3 length is 15 residues. CDR3 in DNA: TGTGCCAGCAGCTTAGTAGGACAGGGGTGGACTGAAGCTTTCTTT. Amino acid sequence: CASSLVGQGWTEAFF.

The chain joins TRBV27 to TRBJ2-3; 7 nucleotides match TRBD1. Looked up from germline, CDR1 is MNHEY and CDR2 is SMNVEV (reference sequence). Losses at the gene ends were 5 bases for V and 5 bases for J; bases not matched to a gene: 16. This CDR3 is built from 17 residues. The CDR3 DNA reads as TGTGCCAGCAGTCCGCCCGTAGGCAGGGGGAGAGGAGATACGCAGTATTTT. Protein sequence: CASSPPVGRGRGDTQYF.

This clonotype was counted once. The gene calls are TRBV5-4 and TRBJ2-1, with 8 bases identical to TRBD2. The V segment lost 4 bases and the J segment 10 bases; nucleotides outside the gene matches: 4. Germline V gives CDR1 SGHNT, CDR2 YYREEE (reference sequence). This CDR3 spans 12 amino acids. DNA of the CDR3: TGTGCCAGCAGCCCGGGGGGGACAGAGCAGTTCTTC. This encodes CASSPGGTEQFF.

V gene TRBV6-1 combines with J gene TRBJ2-7; D remains unclear. The CDR3 totals 12 residues. CDR1 is MNHNS and CDR2 is SASEGT in the germline V gene. Trimming pared 9 bases from V and 0 bases from J, leaving 9 bases between. The CDR3 region is CASETNSYEQYF. As DNA, the CDR3 is TGTGCCAGTGAGACAAACTCCTACGAGCAGTACTTC.

This clonotype was picked up a small number of times. CDR3 residues: CASSLIFNEKLFF. CDR3 sequence (DNA): TGTGCCAGCAGCTTAATTTTCAATGAAAAACTGTTTTTT. The chain has TRBV7-2 and TRBJ1-4; D uncertain. The CDR3 is made up of 13 amino acids. Trimming shortened V by 2 bases and J by 5 bases, and 6 bases separated the two germline ends. CDR1 and CDR2 (germline): SGHTA, FQGNSA.

This clonotype has a handful of counts. CDR3 coding DNA: TGTGCCATCAGTGTGCAGAACTATGGCTACACCTTC. Its translation: CAISVQNYGYTF. The J gene is TRBJ1-2, the V gene TRBV10-3; D gene ambiguous. The V and J ends lost 4 bases and 2 bases respectively, with 5 bases between them. This CDR3 contains 12 residues. Germline CDR1 ENHRY, CDR2 SYGVKD.

The CDR3 here is CASSLLALETDSYGYTF. The CDR3 DNA is TGTGCCAGCAGTTTGTTGGCCCTGGAAACTGACAGCTATGGCTACACCTTC. The J gene is TRBJ1-2, the V gene TRBV27; the D gene is possibly TRBD1 (5 bases). V was clipped by 3 bases and J by 4 bases, with 21 bases between them. Germline CDR1 and CDR2: MNHEY and SMNVEV (reference sequence). The CDR3 has 17 residues.